The clone carrying this T cell receptor (beta chain) has more than one count but fewer than ten. One entry per CDR3 protein results from TCRdb running MiXCR on the RT-PCR reads. This repertoire shows almost 700,000 distinct CDR3 sequences, approximately 15% found once; its top ten account for 3.6%. CDR1 and CDR2 from the germline V gene are SGHTA and FQGNSA. The CDR3 extends over 17 amino acids. V was clipped by 1 base and J by 4 bases; unmatched bases: 7. The chain has TRBV7-2 and TRBJ1-5; 10 bases agree with TRBD1. Sequencing used memory CD4+ T cells from blood. The TCR was taken from a female donor in good health, serving as a healthy control. CDR3 DNA: TGTGCCAGCAGCTTAGGCGGGACAGGGGTAAATAATCAGCCCCAGCATTTT. As protein: CASSLGGTGVNNQPQHF.